This TCR beta chain comes out of a study of blood T cells in healthy people across ages. Findings and caveats of the study: Samples with more naive T cells showed higher observed beta diversity. Older age coincided with a roughly linear decline in TCR beta diversity per million T cells. Because donor CMV status was unknown, expanded clonotype changes were possibly confounded.

This clonotype has only a few counts. Antigen unknown. Germline V gives CDR1 MNHEY, CDR2 SMNVEV (reference sequence). The CDR3 has 15 residues. The J segment lost 4 bases and the V segment lost 6 bases, leaving 8 bases of the junction unmatched. A second PCR of about 7 to 12 cycles used a sample-barcoded 5' primer and a J-beta primer mix. TCRdb analysed the 5' RACE reads with MiXCR anew, one entry per CDR3 protein. The sample includes 650,000 to 700,000 distinct CDR3 sequences, about 51% of them seen just once. The TCR comes from an elderly woman in good health. Sequenced input: blood. V gene TRBV27 combines with J gene TRBJ2-3; 9 bases match TRBD2. This CDR3 reads CASSSAGGGADTQYF. The CDR3 DNA sequence: TGTGCCAGCAGCTCAGCGGGAGGCGGGGCAGATACGCAGTATTTT.